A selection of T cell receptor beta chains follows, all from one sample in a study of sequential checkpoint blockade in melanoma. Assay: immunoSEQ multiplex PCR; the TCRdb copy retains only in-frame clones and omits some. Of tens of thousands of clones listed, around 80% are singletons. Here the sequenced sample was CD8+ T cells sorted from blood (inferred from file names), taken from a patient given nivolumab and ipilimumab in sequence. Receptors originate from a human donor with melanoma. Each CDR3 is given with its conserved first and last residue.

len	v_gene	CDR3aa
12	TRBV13	CASSAVGYEQYF
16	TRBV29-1	CSVEEWSDREAYEQYF
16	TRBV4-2	CASSHPTSGGFETQYF
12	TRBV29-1	CSVGTSSYEQYF
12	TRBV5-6	CASSSENRGRYF
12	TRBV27	CASISPRGEQFF
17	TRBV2	CAIAGTGGSRGKNIQYF
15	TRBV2	CASTPEGFTYNEQFF
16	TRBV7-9	CASSALLAGVGNEQFF
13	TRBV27	CASSGQGRYEQYF
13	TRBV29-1	CSLGQDYRYEQFF
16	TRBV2	CASSEGGLAGVDTQYF
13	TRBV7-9	CASSLVVAETQYF
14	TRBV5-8	CASSFGQPNQPQHF
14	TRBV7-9	CASSPPVGGYEQYF
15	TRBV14	CASSQGPGGGYEQYF
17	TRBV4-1	CASSRQGTGGNQETQYF
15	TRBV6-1	CASSYLTGVVNEQFF
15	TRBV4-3	CASSQDWGTGGELFF
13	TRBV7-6	CASSLWDNNEQFF
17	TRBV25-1	CASSTGDADGGTDTQYF
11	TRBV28	CASSFSIEQFF
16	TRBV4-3	CASSPLVAGAITEQYF
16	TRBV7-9	CASSLTQGLAVYGYTF
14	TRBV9	CASSVGAGDYGYTF
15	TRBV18	CASSPPKGSTDTQYF
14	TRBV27	CASSFARGTGELFF
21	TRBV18	CASSPRRGQVPSLSGANVLTF
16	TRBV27	CASSLSQRGSYNEQFF
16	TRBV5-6	CASSLAWQDSTDTQYF
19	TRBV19	CASSAYPPGQVAGGYEQYF
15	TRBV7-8	CASSPEGPGAHEQYF
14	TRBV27	CASSLVRGSHEQYF
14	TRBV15	CATSMTGASYEQYF
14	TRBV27	CASSPLAYSYEQYF
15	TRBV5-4	CASSPEAGGPGELFF
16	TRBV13	CASSLSRGGIQETQYF
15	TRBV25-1	CASSERTGLDQPQHF
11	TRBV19	CASRHIYGYTF
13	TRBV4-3	CASSRYSGQPQHF
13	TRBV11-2	CASSLPGANVLTF
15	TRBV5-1	CASSLAQGRGYEQYF
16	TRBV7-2	CASSPEGEGFNNEQFF
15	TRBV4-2	CASSLLAGPSYEQYF
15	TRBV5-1	CASSPRGASTDTQYF
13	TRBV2	CASNGRGADTQYF
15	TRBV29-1	CSVERISASSYEQYF
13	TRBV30	CAWSGDRGYEQYF
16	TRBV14	CASSHPRDRGSYEQYF
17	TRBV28	CASSADRVDLRSYEQYF
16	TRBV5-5	CASSTPRDRVSQPQHF
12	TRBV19	CASSIAGETQYF
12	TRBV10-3	CAISERYNEQFF